This is a list of T cell receptor beta chains from one sample in a study of vaccination effects on CD4 cells after COVID-19. TCRdb's copy holds only in-frame clones and misses some; the assay was immunoSEQ multiplex PCR. The sample records about 46,000 clones, 60% to 80% being singletons. These receptors have no known antigen. The sequences come from CD4+ T cells from PBMCs cultured without peptide, collected before COVID-19 vaccination. The receptors derive from a human donor who had a prior SARS-CoV-2 infection. Both conserved end residues are part of each CDR3. A D gene is named only where the DNA matches it firmly. Clone sizes are given selectively: once, few, many, or a class where the clone is expanded.

cdr3_nt: TGCGCCAGCAGCCAGATCCCCCTTGTGCAGAGGGCTAGGAGGGCCCTCCACTTT
cdr3_aa: CASSQIPLVQRARRALHF
clone_size: once
d_call: -
j_call: TRBJ1-6
v_call: TRBV4-1

cdr3_nt: TGTGCCAGCACCCCCTTGAACTATGGCTACACCTTC
cdr3_aa: CASTPLNYGYTF
clone_size: -
d_call: -
j_call: TRBJ1-2
v_call: TRBV2

cdr3_nt: TGTGCCAGCAGTTTAACGATGGGGATCGACACCATATATTTT
cdr3_aa: CASSLTMGIDTIYF
clone_size: -
d_call: -
j_call: TRBJ1-3
v_call: TRBV28

cdr3_nt: TGCGCCAGCAGCCAAGATTGGGGAACGGAGCAGTACTTC
cdr3_aa: CASSQDWGTEQYF
clone_size: -
d_call: -
j_call: TRBJ2-7
v_call: TRBV4-3

cdr3_nt: TGTGCCAGCAGCCCGGCCGGGCGCCGAAAGGGCGGTACGCAGTATTTT
cdr3_aa: CASSPAGRRKGGTQYF
clone_size: -
d_call: -
j_call: TRBJ2-3
v_call: TRBV5-4

cdr3_nt: TGTGCCAGCTCATTTACAGGGGGCTGGGAGACCCAGTACTTC
cdr3_aa: CASSFTGGWETQYF
clone_size: -
d_call: TRBD1
j_call: TRBJ2-5
v_call: TRBV18

cdr3_nt: TGTGCCAGCAGCTGCCGACCCGATCAGCCCCAGCATTTT
cdr3_aa: CASSCRPDQPQHF
clone_size: few
d_call: -
j_call: TRBJ1-5
v_call: TRBV21-1

cdr3_nt: TGTGCCAGTAGTATTTATTACGCGAACACTGAAGCTTTCTTT
cdr3_aa: CASSIYYANTEAFF
clone_size: few
d_call: -
j_call: TRBJ1-1
v_call: TRBV19

cdr3_nt: TGCGTCAGCAGCCGGGACAGGGGGCCATCGAACACTGAAGCTTTCTTT
cdr3_aa: CVSSRDRGPSNTEAFF
clone_size: -
d_call: TRBD1
j_call: TRBJ1-1
v_call: TRBV5-1

cdr3_nt: TGCGCCAGCAGCGAGGGAGTTCAGGGGCTTGGCTATGGCTACACCTTC
cdr3_aa: CASSEGVQGLGYGYTF
clone_size: -
d_call: -
j_call: TRBJ1-2
v_call: TRBV4-3

cdr3_nt: TGTGCCAGCAGTTTCGGACAGGACTCTGAAGCTTTCTTT
cdr3_aa: CASSFGQDSEAFF
clone_size: -
d_call: TRBD1
j_call: TRBJ1-1
v_call: TRBV5-4

cdr3_nt: TGTGCCAGCAGCGTAGGAGGACAGCCTAATGAAAAACTGTTTTTT
cdr3_aa: CASSVGGQPNEKLFF
clone_size: -
d_call: -
j_call: TRBJ1-4
v_call: TRBV9

cdr3_nt: TGTGCCAGCAGCCCAAGAGACAGATTTATCTACGAGCAGTACTTC
cdr3_aa: CASSPRDRFIYEQYF
clone_size: -
d_call: -
j_call: TRBJ2-7
v_call: TRBV7-6

cdr3_nt: TGCGCCAGCAGCCCCGATCTACAGCGGGGGGATACGTATTTT
cdr3_aa: CASSPDLQRGDTYF
clone_size: -
d_call: TRBD2
j_call: TRBJ2-3
v_call: TRBV5-1

cdr3_nt: TGTGCCAGCAGCTCCCGGGGGAACCCGCGGGGTTCACCCCTCCACTTT
cdr3_aa: CASSSRGNPRGSPLHF
clone_size: -
d_call: -
j_call: TRBJ1-6
v_call: TRBV9

cdr3_nt: TGTGCCAGCAGTTTAGACAGGGGGGCAGGGGAAAAACTGTTTTTT
cdr3_aa: CASSLDRGAGEKLFF
clone_size: -
d_call: TRBD1
j_call: TRBJ1-4
v_call: TRBV6-5

cdr3_nt: TGTGCCAGCAGTAAAGGAGGGACAGTTAATGAAAAACTGTTTTTT
cdr3_aa: CASSKGGTVNEKLFF
clone_size: many
d_call: TRBD1
j_call: TRBJ1-4
v_call: TRBV2

cdr3_nt: TGTGCCTGGAGTGTGGGGACAGGGTTCAATCAGCCCCAGCATTTT
cdr3_aa: CAWSVGTGFNQPQHF
clone_size: few
d_call: TRBD1
j_call: TRBJ1-5
v_call: TRBV30

cdr3_nt: TGCGCCAGCAGCTTTTCGGCGGGGCCTGAATATACGCAGTATTTT
cdr3_aa: CASSFSAGPEYTQYF
clone_size: -
d_call: -
j_call: TRBJ2-3
v_call: TRBV5-1

cdr3_nt: TGTGCCAGCAGCTTGGGTCACCATGGAGAGACCCAGTACTTC
cdr3_aa: CASSLGHHGETQYF
clone_size: few
d_call: -
j_call: TRBJ2-5
v_call: TRBV5-4